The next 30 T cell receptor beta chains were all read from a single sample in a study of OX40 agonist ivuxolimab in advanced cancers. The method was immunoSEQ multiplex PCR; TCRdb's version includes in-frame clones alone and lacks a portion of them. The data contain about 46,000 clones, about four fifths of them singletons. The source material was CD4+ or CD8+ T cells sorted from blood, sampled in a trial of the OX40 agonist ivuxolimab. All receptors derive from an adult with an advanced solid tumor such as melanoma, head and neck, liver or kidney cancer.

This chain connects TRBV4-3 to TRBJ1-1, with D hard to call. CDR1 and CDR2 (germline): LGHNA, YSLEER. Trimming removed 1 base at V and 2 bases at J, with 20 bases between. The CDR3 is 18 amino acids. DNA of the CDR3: TGCGCCAGCAGCCAAGTGGCCGCCGGGATTTGGGGAAACACTGAAGCTTTCTTT. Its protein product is CASSQVAAGIWGNTEAFF.

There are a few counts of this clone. This CDR3 reads CASSPGTANYNSPLHF. The CDR3, as DNA: TGTGCCAGCAGCCCAGGGACAGCTAACTATAATTCACCCCTCCACTTT. This rearrangement joins TRBV9 to TRBJ1-6; TRBD1 agrees at 7 bases. The V gene's germline CDR1 is SGDLS and CDR2 YYNGEE. With V trimmed by 4 bases and J by 3 bases, 7 bases remained unmatched. The CDR3 spans 16 residues.

CDR3 DNA: TGTGCCAGCAGGGTACGATCCTCGTCTATATACGAGCAGTACTTC. Amino acids: CASRVRSSSIYEQYF. The chain links TRBV6-5 to TRBJ2-7; D ambiguous. The CDR3 totals 15 residues. V was pared by 6 bases and J by 4 bases, with 19 bases between. CDR1 is MNHEY, CDR2 SVGAGI, per germline.

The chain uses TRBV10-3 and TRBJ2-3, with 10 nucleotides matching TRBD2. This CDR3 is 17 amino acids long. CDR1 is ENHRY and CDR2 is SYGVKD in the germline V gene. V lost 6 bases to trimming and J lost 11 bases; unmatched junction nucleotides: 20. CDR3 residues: CAISPLTSGPPLSQQYF. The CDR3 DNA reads TGTGCCATCAGCCCTCTGACTAGCGGGCCCCCCCTGAGCCAGCAGTATTTT.

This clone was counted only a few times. In nucleotides, the CDR3 is TGTGCCAGCTCACCAGGGGGAGACTATGGCTACACCTTC. Its translation is CASSPGGDYGYTF. The chain links TRBV18 to TRBJ1-2, with a tentative D call TRBD1 (5 bases). From germline, CDR1 is KGHSH and CDR2 LQKENI. The CDR3 is 13 amino acids. Deletions cut 2 bases from V and 3 bases from J, with 7 bases between.

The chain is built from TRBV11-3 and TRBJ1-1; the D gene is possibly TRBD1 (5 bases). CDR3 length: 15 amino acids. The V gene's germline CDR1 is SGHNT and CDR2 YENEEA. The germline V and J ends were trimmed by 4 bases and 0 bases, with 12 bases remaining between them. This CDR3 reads CASSYGGVMNTEAFF. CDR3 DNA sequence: TGTGCCAGCAGCTATGGGGGTGTAATGAACACTGAAGCTTTCTTT.

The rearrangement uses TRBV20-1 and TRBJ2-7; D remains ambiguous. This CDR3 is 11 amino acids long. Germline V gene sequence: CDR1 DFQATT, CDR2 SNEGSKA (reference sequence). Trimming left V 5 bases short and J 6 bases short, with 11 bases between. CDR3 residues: CSAFETSEQYF. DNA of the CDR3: TGCAGTGCTTTCGAAACTTCCGAGCAGTACTTC.

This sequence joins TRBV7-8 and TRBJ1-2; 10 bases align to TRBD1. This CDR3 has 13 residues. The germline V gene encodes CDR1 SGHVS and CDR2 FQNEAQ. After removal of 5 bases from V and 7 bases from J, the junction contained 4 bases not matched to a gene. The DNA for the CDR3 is TGTGCCAGCAGCCCCGGGACAGGGGTTGGCTACACCTTC. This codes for CASSPGTGVGYTF. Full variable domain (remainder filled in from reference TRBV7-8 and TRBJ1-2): GAGVSQSPRYKVAKRGQDVALRCDPISGHVSLFWYQQALGQGPEFLTYFQNEAQLDKSGLPSDRFFAERPEGSVSTLKIQRTQQEDSAVYLCASSPGTGVGYTFGSGTRLTVV.

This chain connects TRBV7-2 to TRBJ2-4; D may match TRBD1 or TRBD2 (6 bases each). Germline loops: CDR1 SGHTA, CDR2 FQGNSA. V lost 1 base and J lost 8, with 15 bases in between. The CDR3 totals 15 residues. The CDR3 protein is CASSLGGGQSDIQYF. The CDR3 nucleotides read TGTGCCAGCAGCTTAGGAGGGGGGCAGTCGGACATTCAGTACTTC.

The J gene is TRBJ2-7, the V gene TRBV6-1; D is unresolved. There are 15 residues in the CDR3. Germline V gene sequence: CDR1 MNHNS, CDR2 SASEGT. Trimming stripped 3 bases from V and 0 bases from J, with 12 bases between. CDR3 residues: CASSEQEASSYEQYF. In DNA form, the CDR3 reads TGTGCCAGCAGTGAGCAGGAAGCAAGCTCCTACGAGCAGTACTTC.

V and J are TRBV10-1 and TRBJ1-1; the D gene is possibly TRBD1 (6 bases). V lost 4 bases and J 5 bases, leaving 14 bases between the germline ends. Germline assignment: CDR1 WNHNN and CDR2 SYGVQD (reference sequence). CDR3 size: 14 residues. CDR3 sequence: CASSVEGGTTEAFF. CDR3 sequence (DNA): TGCGCCAGCAGTGTTGAGGGGGGTACGACTGAAGCTTTCTTT.

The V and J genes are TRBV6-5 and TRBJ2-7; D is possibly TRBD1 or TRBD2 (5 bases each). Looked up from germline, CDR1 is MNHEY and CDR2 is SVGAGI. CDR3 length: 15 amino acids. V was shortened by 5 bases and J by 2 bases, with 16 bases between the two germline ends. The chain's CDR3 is CASSTGPIPPYEQYF. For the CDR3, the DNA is TGTGCCAGCAGTACGGGACCGATTCCCCCCTACGAGCAGTACTTC.

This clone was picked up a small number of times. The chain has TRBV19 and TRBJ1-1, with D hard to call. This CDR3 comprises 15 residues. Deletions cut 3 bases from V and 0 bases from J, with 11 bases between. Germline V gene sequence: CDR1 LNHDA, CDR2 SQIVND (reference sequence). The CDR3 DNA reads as TGTGCCAGTAGTATTGATCTGGCTGTGAACACTGAAGCTTTCTTT. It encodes CASSIDLAVNTEAFF.

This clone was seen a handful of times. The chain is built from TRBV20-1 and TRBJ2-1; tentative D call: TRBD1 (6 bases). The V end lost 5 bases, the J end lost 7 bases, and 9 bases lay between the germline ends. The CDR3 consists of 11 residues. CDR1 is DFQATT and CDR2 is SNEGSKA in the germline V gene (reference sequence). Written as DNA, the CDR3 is TGCAGTGCTGAACAGGGTAATGAGCAGTTCTTC. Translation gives CSAEQGNEQFF.

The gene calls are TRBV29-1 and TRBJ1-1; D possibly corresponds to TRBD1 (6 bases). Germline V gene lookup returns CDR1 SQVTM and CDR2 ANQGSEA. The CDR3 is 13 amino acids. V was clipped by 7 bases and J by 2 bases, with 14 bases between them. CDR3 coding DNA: TGCAGCGCACAGGGTGGGGGAAACACTGAAGCTTTCTTT. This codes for CSAQGGGNTEAFF.

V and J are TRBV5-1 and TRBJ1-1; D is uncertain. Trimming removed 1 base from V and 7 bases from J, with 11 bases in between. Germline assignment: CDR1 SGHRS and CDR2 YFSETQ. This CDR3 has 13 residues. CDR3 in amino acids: CASSLLPRHEAFF. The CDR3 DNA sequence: TGCGCCAGCAGCTTGCTCCCCCGACATGAAGCTTTCTTT.

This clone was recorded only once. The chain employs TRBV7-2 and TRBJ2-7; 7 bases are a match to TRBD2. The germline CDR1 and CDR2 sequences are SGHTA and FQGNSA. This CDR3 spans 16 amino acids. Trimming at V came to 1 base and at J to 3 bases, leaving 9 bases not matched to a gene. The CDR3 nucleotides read TGTGCCAGCAGCTTAGGGGGTCAGGGAGGGAACTACGAGCAGTACTTC. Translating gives CASSLGGQGGNYEQYF. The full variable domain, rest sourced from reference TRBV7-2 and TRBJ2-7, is GAGVSQSPSNKVTEKGKDVELRCDPISGHTALYWYRQSLGQGLEFLIYFQGNSAPDKSGLPSDRFSAERTGGSVSTLTIQRTQQEDSAVYLCASSLGGQGGNYEQYFGPGTRLTVT.

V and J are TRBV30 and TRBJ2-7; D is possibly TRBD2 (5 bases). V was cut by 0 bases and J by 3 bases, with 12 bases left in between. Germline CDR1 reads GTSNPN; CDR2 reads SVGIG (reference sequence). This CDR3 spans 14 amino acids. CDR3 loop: CAWSVLESGYEQYF. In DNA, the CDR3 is TGTGCCTGGAGTGTACTAGAATCCGGCTACGAGCAGTACTTC.

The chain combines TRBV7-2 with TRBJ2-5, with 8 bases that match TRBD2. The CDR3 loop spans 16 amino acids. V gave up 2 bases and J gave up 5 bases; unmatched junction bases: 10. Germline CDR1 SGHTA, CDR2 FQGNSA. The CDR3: CASSLWGSGELETQYF. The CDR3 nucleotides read TGTGCCAGCAGCTTATGGGGTAGCGGGGAATTGGAGACCCAGTACTTC.

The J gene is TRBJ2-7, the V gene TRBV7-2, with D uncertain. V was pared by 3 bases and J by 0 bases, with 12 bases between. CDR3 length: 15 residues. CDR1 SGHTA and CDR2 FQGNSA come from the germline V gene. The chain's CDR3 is CASSFGTVASYEQYF. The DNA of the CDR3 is TGTGCCAGCAGCTTCGGAACAGTCGCCTCCTACGAGCAGTACTTC.

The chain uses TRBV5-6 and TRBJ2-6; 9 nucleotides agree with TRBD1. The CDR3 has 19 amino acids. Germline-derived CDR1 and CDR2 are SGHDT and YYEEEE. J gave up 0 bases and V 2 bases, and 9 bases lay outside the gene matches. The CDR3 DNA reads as TGTGCCAGCAGCTTAGTTTTCGGGACAGGGACCTCTGGGGCCAACGTCCTGACTTTC. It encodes CASSLVFGTGTSGANVLTF.

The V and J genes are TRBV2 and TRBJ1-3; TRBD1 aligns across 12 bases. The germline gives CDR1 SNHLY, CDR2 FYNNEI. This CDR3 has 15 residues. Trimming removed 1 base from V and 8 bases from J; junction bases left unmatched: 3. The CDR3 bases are TGTGCCAGCAGTGAAGTCGGGACAGGGGGCGACACCATATATTTT. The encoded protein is CASSEVGTGGDTIYF.

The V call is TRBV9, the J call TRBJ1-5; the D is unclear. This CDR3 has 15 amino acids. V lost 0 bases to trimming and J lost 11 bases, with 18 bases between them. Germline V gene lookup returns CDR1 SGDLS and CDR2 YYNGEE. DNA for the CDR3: TGTGCCAGCAGCGTAGCCCCAGGAGATGGCATGACCCAGCATTTT. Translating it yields CASSVAPGDGMTQHF. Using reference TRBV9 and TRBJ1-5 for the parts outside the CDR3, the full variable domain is DSGVTQTPKHLITATGQRVTLRCSPRSGDLSVYWYQQSLDQGLQFLIQYYNGEERAKGNILERFSAQQFPDLHSELNLSSLELGDSALYFCASSVAPGDGMTQHFGDGTRLSIL.

The CDR3 sequence is CASSSGQGNSYEQYF. DNA of the CDR3: TGTGCCAGCAGCTCCGGACAGGGAAACTCCTACGAGCAGTACTTC. The V and J genes are TRBV7-2 and TRBJ2-7; TRBD1 agrees at 8 bases. The CDR3 loop spans 15 amino acids. The germline CDR1 and CDR2 sequences are SGHTA and FQGNSA. Trimming took 4 bases from V and 0 from J; bases not matched to a gene: 5.

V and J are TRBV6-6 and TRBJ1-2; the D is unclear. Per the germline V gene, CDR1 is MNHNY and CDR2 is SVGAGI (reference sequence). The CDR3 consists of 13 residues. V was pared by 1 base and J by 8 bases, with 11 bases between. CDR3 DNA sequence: TGTGCCAGCAGTTACTTTGAGGGTCAAGGCTACACCTTC. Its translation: CASSYFEGQGYTF.

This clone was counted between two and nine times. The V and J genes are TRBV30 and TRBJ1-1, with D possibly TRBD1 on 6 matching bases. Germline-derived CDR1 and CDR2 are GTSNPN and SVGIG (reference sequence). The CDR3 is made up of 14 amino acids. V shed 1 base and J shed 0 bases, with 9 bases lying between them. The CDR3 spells CAWSGGGVNTEAFF. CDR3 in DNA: TGTGCCTGGAGTGGAGGGGGTGTGAACACTGAAGCTTTCTTT.

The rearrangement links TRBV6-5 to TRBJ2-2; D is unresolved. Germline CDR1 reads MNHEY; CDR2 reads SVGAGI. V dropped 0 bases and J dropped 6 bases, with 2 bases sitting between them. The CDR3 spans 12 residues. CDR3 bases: TGTGCCAGCAGTTACTCTCCCGGGGAGCTGTTTTTT. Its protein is CASSYSPGELFF.

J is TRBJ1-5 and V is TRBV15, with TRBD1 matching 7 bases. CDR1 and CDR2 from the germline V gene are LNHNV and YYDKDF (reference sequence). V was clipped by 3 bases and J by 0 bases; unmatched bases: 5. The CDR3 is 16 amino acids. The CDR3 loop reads CATSRETGYSNQPQHF. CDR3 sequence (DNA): TGTGCCACCAGCAGGGAGACAGGGTATAGCAATCAGCCCCAGCATTTT. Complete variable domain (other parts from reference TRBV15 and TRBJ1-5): DAMVIQNPRYQVTQFGKPVTLSCSQTLNHNVMYWYQQKSSQAPKLLFHYYDKDFNNEADTPDNFQSRRPNTSFCFLDIRSPGLGDTAMYLCATSRETGYSNQPQHFGDGTRLSIL.

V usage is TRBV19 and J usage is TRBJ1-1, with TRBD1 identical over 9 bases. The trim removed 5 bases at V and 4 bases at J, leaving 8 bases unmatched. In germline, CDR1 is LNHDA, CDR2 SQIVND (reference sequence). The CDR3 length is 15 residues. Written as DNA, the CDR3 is TGTGCCAGTAGTGATCAGACAGGGGGAGGCACTGAAGCTTTCTTT. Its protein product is CASSDQTGGGTEAFF.

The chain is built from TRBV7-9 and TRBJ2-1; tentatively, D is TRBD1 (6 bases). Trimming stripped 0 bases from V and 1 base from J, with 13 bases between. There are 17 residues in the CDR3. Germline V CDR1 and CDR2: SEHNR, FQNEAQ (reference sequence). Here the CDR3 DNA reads TGTGCCAGCAGCTTAGCTTTACAGGGAAGGTCCTACAATGAGCAGTTCTTC. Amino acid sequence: CASSLALQGRSYNEQFF.